This is a list of T cell receptor beta chains from one sample in a study of naive CD8 T cells in extremely preterm neonates. Produced via immunoSEQ multiplex PCR; TCRdb's table is partial and in-frame only. Seen here are 5,500 to 6,500 clones, nearly 98% observed once, and the top ten hold 0.38%. Sequencing was performed on naive CD8+ T cells from blood. These receptors all come from a human donor in good health. Each CDR3 is given with its conserved first and last residue. A D gene is named only where the DNA matches it firmly. Size tells how often a clone was seen (once, few, many) or the class of an expanded clone, and some rows leave it out.

V: TRBV7-2
D: .
size: .
J: TRBJ1-3
DNA: TGTGCCAGCAGCTTAAGGACAGTGGGTAACTCTGGAAACACCATATATTTT
CDR3: CASSLRTVGNSGNTIYF

V: TRBV18
D: TRBD1
size: .
J: TRBJ2-5
DNA: TGTGCCAGCTCATTTACCGGGACAGGAGAGACCCAGTACTTC
CDR3: CASSFTGTGETQYF

V: TRBV7-9
D: .
size: .
J: TRBJ2-4
DNA: TGTGCCAGCAGCCCGGACTATCTGGGGAACATTCAGTACTTC
CDR3: CASSPDYLGNIQYF

V: TRBV9
D: TRBD1
size: .
J: TRBJ2-2
DNA: TGTGCCAGCAGCGTTTCGGGACAGGGGTACACCGGGGAGCTGTTTTTT
CDR3: CASSVSGQGYTGELFF

V: TRBV7-2
D: .
size: once
J: TRBJ1-6
DNA: TGTGCCAGCAGCGCACAGGGCCCCAATTCCCCCCTCCACTTT
CDR3: CASSAQGPNSPLHF

V: TRBV20-1
D: .
size: .
J: TRBJ2-1
DNA: TGCAGTGCTAGTCTCGTCCCTGAGCAGTTCTTC
CDR3: CSASLVPEQFF

V: TRBV10-3
D: TRBD1
size: .
J: TRBJ1-1
DNA: TGTGCCATCAGCCGGACAGGGATCAACACTGAAGCTTTCTTT
CDR3: CAISRTGINTEAFF

V: TRBV5-4
D: .
size: .
J: TRBJ2-3
DNA: TGTGCCAGCAGCCCGTACCCGAGCCCAGATACGCAGTATTTT
CDR3: CASSPYPSPDTQYF

V: TRBV27
D: .
size: .
J: TRBJ1-1
DNA: TGTGCCAGCAGACCCCAGAGGGATTTTGAAGCTTTCTTT
CDR3: CASRPQRDFEAFF

V: TRBV18
D: TRBD2
size: .
J: TRBJ2-3
DNA: TGTGCCAGCTTTGATCAGGACTTTACGGGACTAGCGGGAACAGATACGCAGTATTTT
CDR3: CASFDQDFTGLAGTDTQYF

V: TRBV6-6
D: TRBD2
size: .
J: TRBJ2-7
DNA: TGTGCCAGCGGCGGGGGACCCTACGAGCAGTACTTC
CDR3: CASGGGPYEQYF

V: TRBV28
D: TRBD1
size: .
J: TRBJ1-3
DNA: TGTGCCAGCAGTGCCGGGACAGTCATAAACACCATATATTTT
CDR3: CASSAGTVINTIYF

V: TRBV5-5
D: TRBD1
size: .
J: TRBJ2-1
DNA: TGTGCCAGCAGCTCCCGTGAACAGGGGCCTGAGCAGTTCTTC
CDR3: CASSSREQGPEQFF

V: TRBV19
D: TRBD1
size: .
J: TRBJ2-3
DNA: TGTGCCAGTAGCATGGGGGTTTGGGGACAGGGGTTTACCACAGATACGCAGTATTTT
CDR3: CASSMGVWGQGFTTDTQYF

V: TRBV6-5
D: TRBD1
size: .
J: TRBJ1-1
DNA: TGTGCCAGCAGAGGGACAGCTAACACTGAAGCTTTCTTT
CDR3: CASRGTANTEAFF

V: TRBV28
D: TRBD1
size: .
J: TRBJ1-1
DNA: TGTGCCAGCAGGGAAGGGACAGCAAAAGCTTTCTTT
CDR3: CASREGTAKAFF

V: TRBV30
D: .
size: once
J: TRBJ1-1
DNA: TGTGCCGGCCAGGGAGGGACTGAAGCTTTCTTT
CDR3: CAGQGGTEAFF

V: TRBV10-3
D: .
size: .
J: TRBJ2-7
DNA: TGTGCCATCGAACCCGAGCAGTACTTC
CDR3: CAIEPEQYF

V: TRBV5-4
D: TRBD1
size: .
J: TRBJ1-4
DNA: TGTGCCAGCAGCCGGGGGACAGGGGATGAAAAACTGTTTTTT
CDR3: CASSRGTGDEKLFF

V: TRBV6-1
D: .
size: once
J: TRBJ2-1
DNA: TGTGCCAGCAGACCCTTAGCCTCCTACAATGAGCAGTTCTTC
CDR3: CASRPLASYNEQFF

V: TRBV5-6
D: .
size: .
J: TRBJ1-4
DNA: TGTGCCAGCAGCTTTCGGAGGGTTTCGGAAAAACTGTTTTTT
CDR3: CASSFRRVSEKLFF

V: TRBV30
D: .
size: .
J: TRBJ2-2
DNA: TGTGCCTGGAGTGTACAACTAGCTCCCACCGGGGAGCTGTTTTTT
CDR3: CAWSVQLAPTGELFF

V: TRBV6-4
D: TRBD2
size: .
J: TRBJ2-1
DNA: TGTGCCAGCAGCCCGAGCGGGAGCTCCTACAATGAGCAGTTCTTC
CDR3: CASSPSGSSYNEQFF

V: TRBV7-8
D: .
size: .
J: TRBJ2-7
DNA: TGTGCCAGCAGCTTAAGCCTAGCGCGCGAGCAGTACTTC
CDR3: CASSLSLAREQYF

V: TRBV14
D: .
size: .
J: TRBJ1-2
DNA: TGTGCCAGCAGCCAAGTGGCCACAGGGATATATGGCTACACCTTC
CDR3: CASSQVATGIYGYTF

V: TRBV19
D: .
size: .
J: TRBJ1-1
DNA: TGTGCCAGTAGTATCTCGACAGGAGTTAACACTGAAGCTTTCTTT
CDR3: CASSISTGVNTEAFF

V: TRBV7-2
D: .
size: .
J: TRBJ1-3
DNA: TGTGCCAGCATGGGGGCGGGTGGAAACACCATATATTTT
CDR3: CASMGAGGNTIYF

V: TRBV7-2
D: .
size: .
J: TRBJ2-7
DNA: TGTGCCAGCAGCTTAGAAGCTAGATTCTCCTACGAGCAGTACTTC
CDR3: CASSLEARFSYEQYF

V: TRBV4-2
D: TRBD1
size: once
J: TRBJ2-7
DNA: TGTGCCAGCAGCCAAGGGTTAGGGACAGGGCCGGCCTACGAGCAGTACTTC
CDR3: CASSQGLGTGPAYEQYF

V: TRBV28
D: .
size: .
J: TRBJ2-2
DNA: TGTGCCAGCACCCTAAGACAGGGGGAGCTGTTTTTT
CDR3: CASTLRQGELFF

V: TRBV6-1
D: .
size: .
J: TRBJ1-1
DNA: TGTGCCAGCAGCTTCACCCAGGGGTTTGACACTGAAGCTTTCTTT
CDR3: CASSFTQGFDTEAFF

V: TRBV4-3
D: TRBD1
size: few
J: TRBJ2-7
DNA: TGCGCCAGCAGCCACCGCGCACAGGGGCGGTACGAGCAGTACTTC
CDR3: CASSHRAQGRYEQYF

V: TRBV10-3
D: TRBD1
size: .
J: TRBJ1-1
DNA: TGTGCCACCCTGGAACCAAACAGGGGAGGCACTGAAGCTTTCTTT
CDR3: CATLEPNRGGTEAFF

V: TRBV6-6
D: .
size: .
J: TRBJ2-1
DNA: TGTGCCAGCGTAGTTGCGGCGCCCTCCTACAATGAGCAGTTCTTC
CDR3: CASVVAAPSYNEQFF

V: TRBV12-5
D: .
size: .
J: TRBJ2-3
DNA: TGTGCTAGTGGTTTCAAGGGGGATACGCAGTATTTT
CDR3: CASGFKGDTQYF

V: TRBV2
D: TRBD1
size: .
J: TRBJ1-1
DNA: TGTGCCAGCAGCGGGACAGGGGGTGCGCTGGGCTCTGAAGCTTTCTTT
CDR3: CASSGTGGALGSEAFF

V: TRBV14
D: TRBD1
size: .
J: TRBJ2-5
DNA: TGTGCCAGCAGCCAACGACAGGGGGCCCCGGGGACCCAGTACTTC
CDR3: CASSQRQGAPGTQYF

V: TRBV7-2
D: .
size: .
J: TRBJ1-5
DNA: TGTGCCAGCAGCTTAGACTGGAGGGGCAGTCAGCCCCAGCATTTT
CDR3: CASSLDWRGSQPQHF

V: TRBV28
D: .
size: once
J: TRBJ2-7
DNA: TGTGCCAGCAGTTTCTCAGGACAGAAGAACTACGAGCAGTACTTC
CDR3: CASSFSGQKNYEQYF

V: TRBV6-6
D: .
size: .
J: TRBJ1-4
DNA: TGTGCCAGCAGTTACTCGAGGGAAAAACTGTTTTTT
CDR3: CASSYSREKLFF

V: TRBV7-6
D: .
size: .
J: TRBJ2-3
DNA: TGTGCCAGCAGCTTAGTCGAGCTAGCCTCCACAGATACGCAGTATTTT
CDR3: CASSLVELASTDTQYF

V: TRBV4-2
D: TRBD2
size: .
J: TRBJ2-7
DNA: TGTGCCAGCAGCCAAGTAAGGACGGGGGAGGGCCGCCACGAGCAGTACTTC
CDR3: CASSQVRTGEGRHEQYF

V: TRBV28
D: TRBD1
size: .
J: TRBJ1-2
DNA: TGTGCCAGCAGTCCGGGACAGGGATATGGCTACACCTTC
CDR3: CASSPGQGYGYTF

V: TRBV30
D: .
size: .
J: TRBJ1-1
DNA: TGTGCCTGGAGTGTACGGGGGGGAGCCAACACTGAAGCTTTCTTT
CDR3: CAWSVRGGANTEAFF

V: TRBV9
D: .
size: once
J: TRBJ1-1
DNA: TGTGCCAGCAGTTCTGTATGGAACACTGAAGCTTTCTTT
CDR3: CASSSVWNTEAFF